This T cell receptor (beta chain) was recorded in a study of T cell responses to AZD1222 COVID-19 vaccine. General study results and limits: After two AZD1222 doses, spike-specific TCR breadth and depth rose versus day 0. Nearly half of spike-specific TCRs reportedly target variant regions that are unmutated in the B.1.351 and B.1.1.7 variants. Most donors were white British and more were female, and clonal diversity was possibly underestimated. Sampled repertoires all dated from after the peak T cell response.

The repertoire was sequenced with immunoSEQ multiplex PCR; TCRdb's copy has only in-frame clones and lacks some. The data show some 120,000 clones, 80% to 90% seen once. This CDR3 has 14 residues. Germline V gene lookup returns CDR1 SNHLY and CDR2 FYNNEI. With 7 bases removed from V and 6 bases from J, the gap between germline ends came to 15 bases. This clone was seen a single time. Its antigen is not known. The chain has TRBV2 and TRBJ2-2, with D possibly TRBD2 on 6 matching bases. The clonotype comes from an adult in good health. The starting material was peripheral blood, obtained on day 0 of MenACWY control vaccination. The CDR3 loop is CASIPSSGAGELFF. The CDR3, as DNA: TGTGCCAGCATTCCGAGTAGCGGTGCCGGGGAGCTGTTTTTT.